The TCR beta chain described here comes from a study of cytomegalovirus exposure and HLA in healthy donors. Comment on this clone: Its antigen is as yet unknown.

Notes on the study in general: Rare TCR sequences predominated, though certain public TCRs were found in many donors.

V lost 4 bases, J lost 6 bases, and 5 bases stayed unmatched. The length of the CDR3 is 14 residues. Germline V CDR1 and CDR2: SGHDT, YYEEEE. The PCR made use of 60 Vbeta and 13 Jbeta primers. Data came from immunoSEQ multiplex PCR; TCRdb stores just in-frame clones and leaves some out. This table has around 99,000 clones, 65% to 85% appearing once. This sequence originates from a man aged 18 to 29 in good health and CMV-seronegative. The J gene is TRBJ2-1, the V gene TRBV5-6; TRBD1 matches 9 bases. The sequenced material came from PBMCs. CDR3 DNA sequence: TGTGCCAGCAGCGCGGGGACAGGGCTCAATGAGCAGTTCTTC. Translation: CASSAGTGLNEQFF.